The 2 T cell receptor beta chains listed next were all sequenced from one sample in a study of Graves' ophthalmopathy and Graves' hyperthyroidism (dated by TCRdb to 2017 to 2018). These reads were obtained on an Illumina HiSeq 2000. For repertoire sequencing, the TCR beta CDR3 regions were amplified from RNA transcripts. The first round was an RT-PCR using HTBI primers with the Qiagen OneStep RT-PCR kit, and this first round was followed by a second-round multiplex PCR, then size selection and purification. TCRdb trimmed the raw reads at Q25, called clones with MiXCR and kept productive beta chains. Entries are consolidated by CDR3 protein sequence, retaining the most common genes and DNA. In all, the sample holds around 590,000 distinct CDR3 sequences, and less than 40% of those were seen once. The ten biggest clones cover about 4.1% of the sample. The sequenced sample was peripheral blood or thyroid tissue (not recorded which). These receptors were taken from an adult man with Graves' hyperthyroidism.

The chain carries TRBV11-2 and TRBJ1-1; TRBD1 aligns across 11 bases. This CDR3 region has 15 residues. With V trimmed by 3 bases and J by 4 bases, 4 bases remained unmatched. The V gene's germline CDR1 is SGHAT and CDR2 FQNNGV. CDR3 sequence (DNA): TGTGCCAGCAGCTTGTACGGGACAGGGGGCACTGAAGCTTTCTTT. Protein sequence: CASSLYGTGGTEAFF.

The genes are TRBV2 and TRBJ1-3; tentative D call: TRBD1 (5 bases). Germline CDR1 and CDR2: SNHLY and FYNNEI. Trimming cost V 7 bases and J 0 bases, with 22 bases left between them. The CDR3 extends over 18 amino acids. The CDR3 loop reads CASTLSLNRLISGNTIYF. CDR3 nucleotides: TGTGCCAGCACTCTCTCCTTGAACAGGTTGATCTCTGGAAACACCATATATTTT.